These 27 T cell receptor beta chains originate from one sample sequenced in a study of blood T cell repertoires in COVID-19. TCRdb keeps only in-frame clones here, not all; method: immunoSEQ multiplex PCR. The table shows roughly 230,000 clones, with over 70% occurring only once. Specimen: peripheral blood. Every receptor here comes from a man aged 35 to 55 with acute or convalescent COVID-19.

The chain uses TRBV18 and TRBJ1-3; 7 positions match TRBD1. Trimming cost V 8 bases and J 7 bases; bases outside gene matches: 8. Germline-derived CDR1 and CDR2 are KGHSH and LQKENI. The CDR3 extends over 13 amino acids. CDR3 in DNA: TGTGCCAGCACAGGGGACCAGGCCAACACCATATATTTT. It codes for CASTGDQANTIYF.

This clone has a handful of counts. J is TRBJ1-4 and V is TRBV27, with D maybe TRBD1 (6 bases). This CDR3 is 14 amino acids long. V shed 3 bases and J shed 5 bases, with 10 bases lying between them. Looked up from germline, CDR1 is MNHEY and CDR2 is SMNVEV (reference sequence). The CDR3 DNA follows: TGTGCCAGCAGTTTGTCGGACAGCAATGAAAAACTGTTTTTT. Translation gives CASSLSDSNEKLFF.

A few counts support this clone. This chain links TRBV11-2 with TRBJ2-7; 9 nucleotides line up with TRBD2. The CDR3 is 17 amino acids. Germline CDR1 and CDR2: SGHAT and FQNNGV. With 5 bases clipped from V and 3 bases from J, the junction kept 14 bases outside the gene matches. The CDR3 DNA sequence: TGTGCCAGCAGCGATAGGGGTAGCGGGAGCCCTGTCTACGAGCAGTACTTC. Translating gives CASSDRGSGSPVYEQYF.

V is TRBV5-1 and J is TRBJ2-1; tentative D call: TRBD2 (6 bases). V lost 4 bases and J lost 0, with 14 bases in between. Germline V gene data show CDR1 as SGHRS and CDR2 as YFSETQ. This CDR3 region has 16 residues. In nucleotides, the CDR3 is TGCGCCAGCAGCGACCGCGGGGATCTCTCCTACAATGAGCAGTTCTTC. This codes for CASSDRGDLSYNEQFF.

The chain recombines TRBV5-4 with TRBJ1-1; D is ambiguous. This CDR3 is 16 amino acids long. From germline, CDR1 is SGHNT and CDR2 YYREEE (reference sequence). Trimming cost V 4 bases and J 4 bases, with 20 bases left between them. CDR3 loop: CASSARTASLGTEAFF. CDR3 in DNA: TGTGCCAGCAGCGCTCGGACTGCGAGTTTAGGCACTGAAGCTTTCTTT.

The V and J genes are TRBV11-1 and TRBJ2-2; a possible D gene is TRBD2 (5 bases). The length of the CDR3 is 14 residues. The germline V gene has CDR1 SGHAT and CDR2 FQDESV (reference sequence). The germline V and J ends were trimmed by 2 bases and 5 bases, with 9 bases remaining between them. The CDR3 DNA is TGTGCCAGCAGCTTACTAGCAGGAACCGGGGAGCTGTTTTTT. As protein: CASSLLAGTGELFF.

CDR3 residues: CATSREGQLPDTQYF. In DNA, the CDR3 is TGTGCCACCAGCAGAGAGGGACAACTTCCAGATACGCAGTATTTT. The chain joins TRBV15 to TRBJ2-3, with TRBD1 as a possible D gene (6 bases). Trimming took 0 bases from V and 4 from J, leaving 11 bases between them. The CDR3 sequence is 15 residues long. CDR1 is LNHNV and CDR2 is YYDKDF in the germline V gene (reference sequence).

The V and J genes are TRBV3-1 (or the pseudogene TRBV3-2) and TRBJ2-3; 13 bases match TRBD2. CDR3 size: 16 residues. After removal of 6 bases from V and 3 bases from J, the junction contained 6 bases not matched to a gene. Germline CDR1 reads LGHDT; CDR2 reads YNNKEL (reference sequence). CDR3 protein: CASSRGLAGVTDTQYF. The CDR3 nucleotides read TGTGCCAGCAGTCGCGGACTAGCGGGAGTTACAGATACGCAGTATTTT.

V usage is TRBV7-6 and J usage is TRBJ1-2; D ambiguous. CDR1 is SGHVS, CDR2 FNYEAQ, per germline. CDR3 size: 15 residues. Trimming left V 0 bases short and J 8 bases short, with 16 bases between. As DNA, the CDR3 is TGTGCCAGCAGCTTAGCAGGGCCCCGGGGTGAGGGCTACACCTTC. This encodes CASSLAGPRGEGYTF.

The V and J genes are TRBV6-5 and TRBJ2-5; 7 nucleotides match TRBD1. V was clipped by 6 bases and J by 3 bases; unmatched bases: 10. CDR1 MNHEY and CDR2 SVGAGI come from the germline V gene. There are 15 residues in the CDR3. CDR3 region: CASSGTEKLEETQYF. The CDR3 nucleotides are TGTGCCAGCAGCGGGACAGAAAAACTAGAAGAGACCCAGTACTTC.

The chain combines TRBV29-1 with TRBJ2-7; TRBD1 agrees at 9 bases. Germline values: CDR1 SQVTM, CDR2 ANQGSEA. The CDR3 is 15 amino acids. With V trimmed by 4 bases and J by 3 bases, 10 bases remained unmatched. The CDR3: CSVAPGQGPIYEQYF. The CDR3 DNA reads TGCAGCGTTGCCCCGGGACAGGGTCCCATCTACGAGCAGTACTTC.

The CDR3 DNA is TGCGCCAGCAGCTTGCTGGCAGCCTACGAGCAGTACTTC. It encodes CASSLLAAYEQYF. The V gene is TRBV5-1, the J gene TRBJ2-7; D unclear. CDR1 and CDR2 from the germline V gene are SGHRS and YFSETQ. This CDR3 has 13 amino acids. V lost 1 base and J lost 2, with 7 bases in between.

The genes are TRBV2 and TRBJ1-4; D unresolved. The CDR3 has 14 amino acids. Trimming stripped 2 bases from V and 12 bases from J, with 16 bases between. Per the germline V gene, CDR1 is SNHLY and CDR2 is FYNNEI. The CDR3 nucleotides are TGTGCCAGCAGTGAAACCCGTCGAAACGGGGAACTGTTTTTT. Amino acids: CASSETRRNGELFF.

A few counts support this clone. The chain links TRBV7-2 to TRBJ1-3, with D uncertain. Germline values: CDR1 SGHTA, CDR2 FQGNSA. V was trimmed by 3 bases and J by 4 bases, leaving 10 bases between them. The CDR3 consists of 14 residues. In DNA form, the CDR3 reads TGTGCCAGCAGCTTGAACCTAGTGGGAAACACCATATATTTT. Protein: CASSLNLVGNTIYF.

The CDR3 DNA reads TGTGCCTGGATTGGACAGAACCCAAACTATGGCTACACCTTC. Translated: CAWIGQNPNYGYTF. V and J are TRBV30 and TRBJ1-2, with D perhaps TRBD1 (6 bases). The CDR3 has 14 residues. The germline gives CDR1 GTSNPN, CDR2 SVGIG (reference sequence). The ends were cut back, 4 bases at V and 2 bases at J, with 14 bases in the middle.

The rearrangement joins TRBV12-5 to TRBJ2-7; D is undetermined. Per the germline V gene, CDR1 is LGHNT and CDR2 is FRNRAP. V lost 2 bases and J lost 4, with 6 bases in between. The CDR3 covers 12 residues. The CDR3 protein is CASGLILYEQYF. The CDR3 nucleotides read TGTGCTAGTGGTTTGATACTATACGAGCAGTACTTC.

The chain couples TRBV7-2 to TRBJ1-1; D call uncertain. This CDR3 contains 15 residues. The V end was cut by 5 bases, the J end by 4 bases, with 17 bases between. The germline gives CDR1 SGHTA, CDR2 FQGNSA. This CDR3 reads CASSPTRDSGTEAFF. CDR3 DNA sequence: TGTGCCAGCAGCCCAACCCGGGATTCGGGCACTGAAGCTTTCTTT.

The chain employs TRBV5-1 and TRBJ2-1; 8 nucleotides line up with TRBD2. This CDR3 spans 15 amino acids. The germline V gene encodes CDR1 SGHRS and CDR2 YFSETQ. The junction had 5 bases not matched to a gene; V was cut back by 2 bases and J by 4 bases. DNA of the CDR3: TGCGCCAGCAGCTTTGCGGGAGGACCATACAATGAGCAGTTCTTC. This sequence encodes CASSFAGGPYNEQFF. Based on the CDR3 plus reference TRBV5-1 and TRBJ2-1, the full variable domain is KAGVTQTPRYLIKTRGQQVTLSCSPISGHRSVSWYQQTPGQGLQFLFEYFSETQRNKGNFPGRFSGRQFSNSRSEMNVSTLELGDSALYLCASSFAGGPYNEQFFGPGTRLTVL.

A note on this clone: Other DNA sequences in the sample encode the same CDR3. The chain has TRBV30 and TRBJ2-1; D gene uncertain. V was cut by 0 bases and J by 0 bases, with 9 bases left in between. The CDR3 is 15 amino acids. Germline loops: CDR1 GTSNPN, CDR2 SVGIG (reference sequence). In nucleotides, the CDR3 is TGTGCCTGGAGTGTCGGCGGTAGCTCCTACAATGAGCAGTTCTTC. It translates to CAWSVGGSSYNEQFF.

V usage is TRBV11-2 and J usage is TRBJ1-4; 9 bases align to TRBD1. The germline CDR1 and CDR2 sequences are SGHAT and FQNNGV. J gave up 8 bases and V 4 bases, and 8 bases lay outside the gene matches. The CDR3 runs 15 residues. CDR3 nucleotide sequence: TGTGCCAGCAGCTCAGGGGGACAGGGCCAGGAAAAACTGTTTTTT. Its translation: CASSSGGQGQEKLFF.

The V and J genes are TRBV5-1 and TRBJ1-4; TRBD1 is a possible D gene (5 bases). Germline V gives CDR1 SGHRS, CDR2 YFSETQ. Trimming stripped 0 bases from V and 8 bases from J, with 8 bases between. The CDR3 totals 13 residues. DNA for the CDR3: TGCGCCAGCAGCTTGGACAGGAGCGAAAAACTGTTTTTT. This translates into CASSLDRSEKLFF.

The chain carries TRBV27 and TRBJ2-1; D is perhaps TRBD2 (7 bases). Germline CDR1 reads MNHEY; CDR2 reads SMNVEV (reference sequence). CDR3 length: 16 residues. V lost 2 bases to trimming and J lost 4 bases, with 15 bases between them. CDR3 sequence: CASSLAGAGPYNEQFF. CDR3 coding DNA: TGTGCCAGCAGTTTAGCGGGGGCCGGGCCTTACAATGAGCAGTTCTTC.

The genes are TRBV7-2 and TRBJ1-5; D call uncertain. The CDR3 contains 15 residues. CDR1 is SGHTA and CDR2 is FQGNSA in the germline V gene. V shed 1 base and J shed 5 bases, with 12 bases lying between them. This CDR3 is CASSLVSGSDQPQHF. DNA for the CDR3: TGTGCCAGCAGCTTAGTAAGTGGCAGCGATCAGCCCCAGCATTTT.

V gene TRBV3-1 (or the pseudogene TRBV3-2) combines with J gene TRBJ2-3; no clear D gene. Deletions cut 0 bases from V and 9 bases from J, with 10 bases between. The CDR3 extends over 13 amino acids. Looked up from germline, CDR1 is LGHDT and CDR2 is YNNKEL (reference sequence). The CDR3 spells CASSQDRSRTQYF. CDR3 sequence (DNA): TGTGCCAGCAGCCAAGATCGGAGCAGAACGCAGTATTTT.

The chain recombines TRBV7-9 with TRBJ1-4, with D tentatively TRBD1 (5 bases). The CDR3 is made up of 14 amino acids. The V end lost 5 bases, the J end lost 5 bases, and 12 bases lay between the germline ends. From germline, CDR1 is SEHNR and CDR2 FQNEAQ (reference sequence). The CDR3 loop is CASSTDSANEKLFF. The DNA for the CDR3 is TGTGCCAGCAGCACCGACAGCGCCAATGAAAAACTGTTTTTT.

The chain is built from TRBV4-2 and TRBJ2-5; D unclear. The CDR3 length is 13 residues. With 0 bases removed from V and 5 bases from J, the gap between germline ends came to 7 bases. Germline assignment: CDR1 LGHNA and CDR2 YNFKEQ. CDR3 protein: CASSQDSWETQYF. Written as DNA, the CDR3 is TGTGCCAGCAGCCAAGATAGCTGGGAGACCCAGTACTTC.

This rearrangement joins TRBV9 to TRBJ2-5; 8 nucleotides match TRBD2. The CDR3 runs 14 residues. The germline gives CDR1 SGDLS, CDR2 YYNGEE. The ends lost 0 bases at V and 5 bases at J; junction bases unmatched: 3. The CDR3: CASSVVPGGETQYF. CDR3 nucleotides: TGTGCCAGCAGCGTAGTCCCGGGGGGGGAGACCCAGTACTTC.